A selection of T cell receptor beta chains follows, all from one sample in a study of graft-versus-host responses after intestinal transplantation. The repertoire was sequenced with immunoSEQ multiplex PCR; TCRdb's copy has only in-frame clones and lacks some. Of 99,000 or so clones listed, around 86% are singletons. Sample: PBMCs, taken 255 days after intestinal transplant. The source of these receptors is a human patient who received an intestinal transplant, so some T cells may come from the graft donor. The CDR3 runs from the conserved cysteine through the conserved F or W. A D gene is named only where the DNA matches it firmly. Part of the rows lack a size; the others show once, few, many or a class for expanded clones.

cdr3_length,clone_size,v_call,j_call,d_call,cdr3_nt,cdr3_aa
14,few,TRBV9,TRBJ1-1,NA,TGTGCCAGCGGTCCCGTCGGGGTGGGCACTGAAGCTTTCTTT,CASGPVGVGTEAFF
15,NA,TRBV28,TRBJ1-1,NA,TGTGCCAGCAGTTATTATGCCCGGGGTGGCACTGAAGCTTTCTTT,CASSYYARGGTEAFF
15,NA,TRBV9,TRBJ1-1,NA,TGTGCCAGCAGCGTAGACGGGGACTTGAACACTGAAGCTTTCTTT,CASSVDGDLNTEAFF
15,NA,TRBV5-1,TRBJ2-3,NA,TGCGCCAGCAGCTTGGCGTCGTTTCCCACAGATACGCAGTATTTT,CASSLASFPTDTQYF
13,NA,TRBV5-1,TRBJ1-5,NA,TGCGCCAGCAGCTTGGACAATAATCAGCCCCAGCATTTT,CASSLDNNQPQHF
15,NA,TRBV10-3,TRBJ2-5,TRBD2,TGTGCCATCAGTGACGTAGCGGGAGCCCAAGAGACCCAGTACTTC,CAISDVAGAQETQYF
21,NA,TRBV30,TRBJ1-4,TRBD1,TGTGCCTGGAGTGTATTACGGACGCAGGGGGCGAACGCTCCGGGTAATGAAAAACTGTTTTTT,CAWSVLRTQGANAPGNEKLFF
19,NA,TRBV28,TRBJ2-1,TRBD1,TGTGCCAGCAGTACATCAGTCTCCCTCGGGGACAGGGTAATGGATGAGCAGTTCTTC,CASSTSVSLGDRVMDEQFF
13,NA,TRBV7-3,TRBJ1-1,NA,TGTGCCAGCAGCTCCCGACCAGCGGGTGAAGCTTTCTTT,CASSSRPAGEAFF
12,few,TRBV7-9,TRBJ1-3,NA,TGTGCCAGCAGACGACAGGGAAACACCATATATTTT,CASRRQGNTIYF
14,NA,TRBV9,TRBJ2-3,NA,TGTGCCAGCAGCCTACAGGGTACCCCAGATACGCAGTATTTT,CASSLQGTPDTQYF
14,NA,TRBV7-2,TRBJ1-6,NA,TGTGCCAGCAGCCGCCGGGCTTCCAATTCACCCCTCCACTTT,CASSRRASNSPLHF
13,NA,TRBV27,TRBJ2-1,NA,TGTGCCAGCAGTTTGTCACGGGTCAATGAGCAGTTCTTC,CASSLSRVNEQFF
14,NA,TRBV5-1,TRBJ1-3,TRBD1,TGCGCCAGCAGCTTGGACAGGGGTGGAAACACCATATATTTT,CASSLDRGGNTIYF
15,NA,TRBV7-2,TRBJ1-1,NA,TGTGCCAGCAGCTTATACCTCGGGGTGAACACTGAAGCTTTCTTT,CASSLYLGVNTEAFF
15,NA,TRBV5-1,TRBJ2-3,NA,TGCGCCAGCAGCTTCCTGGGGGCGGTCACAGATACGCAGTATTTT,CASSFLGAVTDTQYF
14,NA,TRBV2,TRBJ2-3,TRBD1,TGTGCCAGCAGTGATAGGGGGCAGGCAGATACGCAGTATTTT,CASSDRGQADTQYF
11,few,TRBV7-9,TRBJ1-2,TRBD1,TGTGCCAGCAGTAGGGACAGAGAGTACACCTTC,CASSRDREYTF
13,NA,TRBV5-8,TRBJ1-5,NA,TGTGCCAGCAGCTTGGGGGCTAATCAGCCCCAGCATTTT,CASSLGANQPQHF
14,few,TRBV4-1,TRBJ1-5,NA,TGCGCCAGCTCCGGGGGCGCGTGGAATCAGCCCCAGCATTTT,CASSGGAWNQPQHF
18,NA,TRBV27,TRBJ1-5,TRBD1,TGTGCCAGCAGTTTATCAGGAGGGACAGCTTATAGCAATCAGCCCCAGCATTTT,CASSLSGGTAYSNQPQHF
15,NA,TRBV9,TRBJ2-1,NA,TGTGCCAGCAGCGTAGCCCCACGAGACCACAATGAGCAGTTCTTC,CASSVAPRDHNEQFF
15,once,TRBV7-2,TRBJ2-5,TRBD2,TGTGCCAGCAGCCTCTGGAGCGGGGGCCAAGAGACCCAGTACTTC,CASSLWSGGQETQYF
13,NA,TRBV5-8,TRBJ1-2,NA,TGTGCCAGCAGCCAGAGGACAGCCTATGGCTACACCTTC,CASSQRTAYGYTF
14,NA,TRBV28,TRBJ2-5,TRBD1,TGTGCCAGCAGAAGAGGGACAGAAGAAGAGACCCAGTACTTC,CASRRGTEEETQYF
16,NA,TRBV27,TRBJ2-3,NA,TGTGCCAGCAGTAAAATACTAGCAAAGGTGGGAGATACGCAGTATTTT,CASSKILAKVGDTQYF
13,NA,TRBV15,TRBJ1-1,NA,TGTGCCACCAGCGAAGGGGACAACACTGAAGCTTTCTTT,CATSEGDNTEAFF
16,NA,TRBV28,TRBJ2-3,TRBD2,TGTGCCAGCAGTCACCAACTAGCGGGAGTGATGAATACGCAGTATTTT,CASSHQLAGVMNTQYF
14,once,TRBV10-3,TRBJ1-1,NA,TGTGCCATCAGTGAGCCGGGGGGAAACACTGAAGCTTTCTTT,CAISEPGGNTEAFF
14,once,TRBV28,TRBJ2-1,NA,TGTGCCAGCAGTGCGGAGGGGTATTTCATTCCCATGGTCTTC,CASSAEGYFIPMVF
10,few,TRBV10-2,TRBJ2-4,NA,TGCGCCAGCAGGGACAACATTCAGTACTTC,CASRDNIQYF
14,NA,TRBV7-6,TRBJ1-1,NA,TGTGCCAGCAGCAAAGCACCCTGGAACACTGAAGCTTTCTTT,CASSKAPWNTEAFF
18,NA,TRBV28,TRBJ1-2,TRBD1,TGTGCCAGCAGCGCTCAACTCGGACAGGGCTTGGCCAACTATGGCTACACCTTC,CASSAQLGQGLANYGYTF
16,NA,TRBV27,TRBJ1-4,NA,TGTGCCAGCAGTTTCCTACGTGGGGCACCTAATGAAAAACTGTTTTTT,CASSFLRGAPNEKLFF
12,NA,TRBV27,TRBJ2-3,NA,TGTGCCAGCAGTTTATGGGGAAGGGCGCAGTATTTT,CASSLWGRAQYF
15,NA,TRBV10-2,TRBJ1-5,NA,TGCGCCACCGATGCCCGATGGACAGACAATCAGCCCCAGCATTTT,CATDARWTDNQPQHF
13,NA,TRBV5-4,TRBJ2-5,NA,TGTGCCAGCACCGACCCAAACCAAGAGACCCAGTACTTC,CASTDPNQETQYF
14,NA,TRBV11-1,TRBJ2-3,NA,TGTGCCAGCAGCTTAGCGGGGAGCACAGATACGCAGTATTTT,CASSLAGSTDTQYF
14,NA,TRBV7-9,TRBJ1-4,TRBD1,TGTGCCAGCAGCCAAGGGACAGCTAATGAAAAACTGTTTTTT,CASSQGTANEKLFF
15,NA,TRBV5-1,TRBJ1-2,NA,TGCGCCAGCAGCTTGGATGGAGGGGGGAACTATGGCTACACCTTC,CASSLDGGGNYGYTF
14,NA,TRBV2,TRBJ1-2,TRBD1,TGTGCCAGCAGTGTCCGGGACAGGGAAGGTGGCTACACCTTC,CASSVRDREGGYTF
13,NA,TRBV27,TRBJ2-1,NA,TGTGCCAGCAGTTTAAACTCCCGGAATGAGCAGTTCTTC,CASSLNSRNEQFF